These 29 T cell receptor beta chains came from one sample sequenced in a study of blood T cell repertoires in COVID-19. The assay was immunoSEQ multiplex PCR, and TCRdb's table has in-frame clones only and misses some. The sample yields over 150,000 clones, about 86% seen once. The source material was peripheral blood. Receptors were obtained from a man in his fifties with active or convalescent COVID-19.

The gene calls are TRBV6-6 and TRBJ2-2, with D tentatively TRBD1 (5 bases). This CDR3 spans 14 amino acids. CDR1 is MNHNY, CDR2 SVGAGI, per germline (reference sequence). V was clipped by 8 bases and J by 0 bases, with 10 bases between them. The CDR3 region has the DNA TGTGCCAGCGGCAGGACAACGAACACCGGGGAGCTGTTTTTT. Translated: CASGRTTNTGELFF.

With respect to this clone: This specimen includes other DNA sequences encoding the same CDR3. The V call is TRBV19, the J call TRBJ2-7; tentative D call: TRBD2 (5 bases). Germline V gene data show CDR1 as LNHDA and CDR2 as SQIVND (reference sequence). The CDR3 contains 13 residues. Trimming cost V 2 bases and J 0 bases, with 5 bases left between them. The DNA of the CDR3 is TGTGCCAGTAGTATACGGGACTCCTACGAGCAGTACTTC. Its protein product is CASSIRDSYEQYF.

The rearrangement uses TRBV28 and TRBJ1-5; TRBD1 is a possible D gene (6 bases). Germline assignment: CDR1 MDHEN and CDR2 SYDVKM. The CDR3 sequence is 14 residues long. Trimming left V 9 bases short and J 0 bases short, with 12 bases between. The CDR3 bases are TGTGCCAGTATACAGGGTAATAGCAATCAGCCCCAGCATTTT. Translation: CASIQGNSNQPQHF.

The chain has TRBV4-3 and TRBJ2-2; 13 positions agree with TRBD2. V shed 0 bases, J shed 3 bases, and the junction held 10 bases outside the gene matches. The CDR3 consists of 20 residues. The germline V gene encodes CDR1 LGHNA and CDR2 YSLEER. CDR3 sequence reads: CASSQEVTSGRARYTGELFF. CDR3 in DNA: TGCGCCAGCAGCCAAGAGGTCACTAGCGGGAGGGCCAGGTACACCGGGGAGCTGTTTTTT.

V and J are TRBV24-1 and TRBJ1-1, with 10 bases that match TRBD1. The CDR3 loop spans 15 amino acids. The germline gives CDR1 KGHDR, CDR2 SFDVKD. The ends lost 4 bases at V and 7 bases at J; junction bases unmatched: 8. For the CDR3, the DNA is TGTGCCACCAGTGACCCCGGGACAGGGGTTTTTGAAGCTTTCTTT. Encoded protein: CATSDPGTGVFEAFF.

This rearrangement joins TRBV18 to TRBJ1-2; 9 bases match TRBD1. The CDR3 contains 14 residues. The V segment lost 3 bases and the J segment 7 bases; nucleotides outside the gene matches: 6. Germline V gene lookup returns CDR1 KGHSH and CDR2 LQKENI. The CDR3 sequence: CASSPRTGEGGYTF. CDR3 bases: TGTGCCAGCTCACCGCGGACAGGGGAAGGTGGCTACACCTTC.

This chain links TRBV12-1 with TRBJ2-7; the table calls TRBD1, which could not be checked here. TRBV12-1 is an annotated pseudogene. The CDR3 has 16 residues. As DNA, the CDR3 is TGTGCCAGCAGCCCCAACCCCCGGGACAGCTCCTACGAGCAGTACTTC. Translating it yields CASSPNPRDSSYEQYF.

V is TRBV6-5 and J is TRBJ2-2; a possible D gene is TRBD2 (5 bases). The CDR3 is made up of 15 amino acids. Germline-derived CDR1 and CDR2 are MNHEY and SVGAGI. Trimming cost V 6 bases and J 4 bases, with 15 bases left between them. This CDR3 is CASSYRGSGTGELFF. For the CDR3, the DNA is TGTGCCAGCAGCTACCGGGGTTCGGGCACCGGGGAGCTGTTTTTT.

The chain has TRBV15 and TRBJ2-1, with 7 bases lining up with TRBD1. The V segment lost 0 bases and the J segment 15 bases; nucleotides outside the gene matches: 14. Per germline, CDR1 LNHNV and CDR2 YYDKDF (reference sequence). The CDR3 is 15 amino acids. CDR3: CATSRDQGLERGRFF. The CDR3 nucleotides are TGTGCCACCAGCAGAGATCAAGGCTTAGAGAGGGGGCGGTTCTTC.

This sequence joins TRBV19 and TRBJ1-3, with D possibly matching TRBD1 (6 bases). The V and J ends lost 3 bases and 8 bases respectively, with 17 bases between them. CDR1 is LNHDA and CDR2 is SQIVND in the germline V gene (reference sequence). There are 15 residues in the CDR3. This CDR3 reads CASSMSWGGADTIYF. CDR3 bases: TGTGCCAGTAGTATGTCTTGGGGGGGCGCGGACACCATATATTTT.

The V gene is TRBV18, the J gene TRBJ1-3; 7 bases agree with TRBD1. This CDR3 has 17 amino acids. Germline lookup yields CDR1 KGHSH and CDR2 LQKENI. The V segment lost 2 bases and the J segment 2 bases; nucleotides outside the gene matches: 9. This chain's CDR3 is CASSPIGGGQAGNTIYF. The CDR3 bases are TGTGCCAGCTCACCAATTGGGGGAGGACAGGCTGGAAACACCATATATTTT.

The V call is TRBV10-3, the J call TRBJ1-4; 9 bases agree with TRBD1. This CDR3 is built from 15 residues. Germline CDR1 is ENHRY and CDR2 is SYGVKD. V dropped 3 bases and J dropped 5; count of bases not matched to a gene: 4. Here the CDR3 reads CAISDAGQGNEKLFF. In nucleotides, the CDR3 is TGTGCCATCAGTGATGCCGGACAGGGGAATGAAAAACTGTTTTTT.

The chain uses TRBV5-1 and TRBJ2-1; D may be TRBD2 (5 bases). Deletions cut 10 bases from V and 5 bases from J, with 13 bases between. CDR3 length: 12 amino acids. Germline V gene data show CDR1 as SGHRS and CDR2 as YFSETQ. The CDR3 reads CAPGKENNEQFF. CDR3 nucleotides: TGCGCCCCGGGAAAAGAGAACAATGAGCAGTTCTTC.

The rearrangement links TRBV11-3 to TRBJ1-3; D gene ambiguous. This CDR3 is 15 amino acids long. Germline V gene data show CDR1 as SGHNT and CDR2 as YENEEA. V dropped 5 bases and J dropped 4 bases, with 15 bases sitting between them. CDR3 sequence: CASSVLGGNGNTIYF. CDR3 DNA: TGTGCCAGCAGCGTACTGGGAGGGAACGGAAACACCATATATTTT.

V gene TRBV7-2 combines with J gene TRBJ1-2; 9 nucleotides align to TRBD1. From germline, CDR1 is SGHTA and CDR2 FQGNSA. The CDR3 consists of 15 residues. With V trimmed by 10 bases and J by 5 bases, 14 bases remained unmatched. CDR3 in amino acids: CATQKTTGGRYGYTF. CDR3 in DNA: TGTGCCACTCAAAAAACTACAGGGGGCCGATATGGCTACACCTTC.

The chain joins TRBV4-1 to TRBJ2-3; the match to TRBD1 covers 7 bases. V trimming: 4 bases; J trimming: 2 bases; junction bases outside the gene matches: 3. This CDR3 region has 14 residues. Germline-derived CDR1 and CDR2 are MGHRA and YSYEKL. The CDR3: CASSRDSSTDTQYF. CDR3 DNA sequence: TGCGCCAGCAGCCGGGACAGCTCCACAGATACGCAGTATTTT.

This clone showed up just once. The J gene is TRBJ2-5, the V gene TRBV3-1 (or the pseudogene TRBV3-2); D unresolved. Looked up from germline, CDR1 is LGHDT and CDR2 is YNNKEL (reference sequence). The CDR3 is made up of 14 amino acids. V was clipped by 0 bases and J by 5 bases, with 10 bases between them. CDR3 protein: CASSQDRQRETQYF. CDR3 nucleotides: TGTGCCAGCAGCCAAGATCGACAACGGGAGACCCAGTACTTC.

This rearrangement joins TRBV19 to TRBJ2-7; TRBD1 agrees at 8 bases. Germline-derived CDR1 and CDR2 are LNHDA and SQIVND (reference sequence). J was trimmed by 3 bases and V by 5 bases; bases with no gene match: 6. This CDR3 comprises 14 residues. This CDR3 reads CASSPDRGSYEQYF. The CDR3 DNA reads TGTGCCAGTAGTCCCGACAGGGGTAGCTACGAGCAGTACTTC.

The chain carries TRBV9 and TRBJ2-1; 8 bases are shared with TRBD1. The CDR3 extends over 16 amino acids. Germline V lookup: CDR1 SGDLS, CDR2 YYNGEE. The V and J ends lost 0 bases and 7 bases, in that order; junction bases with no gene match: 9. CDR3 in amino acids: CASSVAGQGIKNEQFF. The DNA of the CDR3 is TGTGCCAGCAGCGTAGCAGGACAGGGAATTAAGAATGAGCAGTTCTTC. Complete variable domain (other parts from reference TRBV9 and TRBJ2-1): DSGVTQTPKHLITATGQRVTLRCSPRSGDLSVYWYQQSLDQGLQFLIQYYNGEERAKGNILERFSAQQFPDLHSELNLSSLELGDSALYFCASSVAGQGIKNEQFFGPGTRLTVL.

This sequence joins TRBV5-6 and TRBJ2-1; D is unresolved. The CDR3 spans 15 residues. V dropped 4 bases and J dropped 0 bases, with 11 bases sitting between them. CDR1 is SGHDT and CDR2 is YYEEEE in the germline V gene. The CDR3 spells CASSTDSPSYNEQFF. The CDR3 nucleotides read TGTGCCAGCAGCACGGATAGCCCCTCCTACAATGAGCAGTTCTTC.

This clone is a singleton in its sample. The chain recombines TRBV5-1 with TRBJ2-1, with 7 bases lining up with TRBD2. The junction had 9 bases not matched to a gene; V was cut back by 3 bases and J by 3 bases. CDR1 is SGHRS, CDR2 YFSETQ, per germline. The CDR3 runs 16 residues. Written as DNA, the CDR3 is TGCGCCAGCAGCTGGTCTTGGGGGAGGGTCTACAATGAGCAGTTCTTC. It translates to CASSWSWGRVYNEQFF.

V is TRBV6-1 and J is TRBJ2-4, with D tentatively TRBD1 (7 bases). CDR1 MNHNS and CDR2 SASEGT come from the germline V gene. With 4 bases removed from V and 0 bases from J, the gap between germline ends came to 16 bases. This CDR3 is 17 amino acids long. CDR3 residues: CASSAGRGVRAKNIQYF. CDR3 in DNA: TGTGCCAGCAGTGCTGGCAGGGGGGTTCGAGCCAAAAACATTCAGTACTTC.

This clone occurred a few times. The chain carries TRBV6-2 or TRBV6-3 and TRBJ1-1, with no clear D. CDR3 length: 11 residues. Trimming removed 6 bases at V and 2 bases at J, with 4 bases between. CDR1 and CDR2 from the germline V gene are MNHEY and SVGEGT. The DNA for the CDR3 is TGTGCCAGCAGCACAAACACTGAAGCTTTCTTT. Its protein is CASSTNTEAFF.

The chain combines TRBV5-1 with TRBJ2-1; 7 bases are a match to TRBD1. CDR1 is SGHRS and CDR2 is YFSETQ in the germline V gene. The CDR3 contains 14 residues. J gave up 3 bases and V 5 bases, and 5 bases lay outside the gene matches. CDR3 bases: TGCGCCAGCAGGGTTGCAGGGGGCTACAATGAGCAGTTCTTC. This gives the protein CASRVAGGYNEQFF.

This chain links TRBV28 with TRBJ2-1, with 8 nucleotides matching TRBD2. The germline V gene has CDR1 MDHEN and CDR2 SYDVKM. With V trimmed by 7 bases and J by 9 bases, 8 bases remained unmatched. The CDR3 loop spans 13 amino acids. The CDR3 loop reads CASTERELGEQFF. Here the CDR3 DNA reads TGTGCCAGCACTGAGCGGGAGTTAGGTGAGCAGTTCTTC.

V and J are TRBV24-1 and TRBJ2-5; weak D call: TRBD1 (6 bases). Germline-derived CDR1 and CDR2 are KGHDR and SFDVKD. CDR3 length equals 17 residues. CDR3 in DNA: TGTGCACCTCTTACCCCCACAACCGGGACAAGCAGAGAGACCCAGTACTTC. This encodes CAPLTPTTGTSRETQYF.

The chain carries TRBV2 and TRBJ2-5; TRBD2 agrees at 7 bases. CDR3 length equals 13 residues. V was pared by 4 bases and J by 1 base, with 0 bases of the junction left unmatched. Germline loops: CDR1 SNHLY, CDR2 FYNNEI. CDR3 DNA: TGTGCCAGCAGTGGACTAGCCCAAGAGACCCAGTACTTC. This gives the protein CASSGLAQETQYF.

V gene TRBV6-5 combines with J gene TRBJ1-5, with D perhaps TRBD1 (5 bases). This CDR3 is built from 14 residues. CDR1 is MNHEY, CDR2 SVGAGI, per germline. Trimming removed 6 bases at V and 0 bases at J, with 9 bases between. In DNA, the CDR3 is TGTGCCAGCAGGCGGGACGCTAGCAATCAGCCCCAGCATTTT. Protein sequence: CASRRDASNQPQHF.

This clone has only one observation. The chain carries TRBV4-2 and TRBJ2-7; 9 bases fit TRBD1. V lost 2 bases, J lost 6 bases, and 8 bases stayed unmatched. This CDR3 is built from 15 residues. CDR1 LGHNA and CDR2 YNFKEQ come from the germline V gene. CDR3 amino acids: CASSQHRQGVGEQYF. As DNA, the CDR3 is TGTGCCAGCAGCCAACACCGACAGGGGGTAGGCGAGCAGTACTTC.